The TCR beta chain under discussion was sequenced for a study of cytomegalovirus exposure and HLA in healthy donors. PCR involved 60 Vbeta and 13 Jbeta primers. Using immunoSEQ multiplex PCR, the repertoire was profiled, and TCRdb retains in-frame clones only, with some absent. The sample holds about 240,000 clones, about 86% seen once. This clone showed up just a few times. Sequencing used PBMCs. The clonotype was recovered from a woman in her fifties or sixties in good health and CMV-seropositive.

CDR3 sequence (DNA): TGTGCCAGCAGACAGGTTTATAATTCACCCCTCCACTTT. It yields the protein CASRQVYNSPLHF. The chain couples TRBV6-5 to TRBJ1-6; D perhaps matches TRBD1 (5 bases). CDR1 MNHEY and CDR2 SVGAGI come from the germline V gene. V was shortened by 6 bases and J by 4 bases, with 7 bases between the two germline ends. The CDR3 spans 13 residues.